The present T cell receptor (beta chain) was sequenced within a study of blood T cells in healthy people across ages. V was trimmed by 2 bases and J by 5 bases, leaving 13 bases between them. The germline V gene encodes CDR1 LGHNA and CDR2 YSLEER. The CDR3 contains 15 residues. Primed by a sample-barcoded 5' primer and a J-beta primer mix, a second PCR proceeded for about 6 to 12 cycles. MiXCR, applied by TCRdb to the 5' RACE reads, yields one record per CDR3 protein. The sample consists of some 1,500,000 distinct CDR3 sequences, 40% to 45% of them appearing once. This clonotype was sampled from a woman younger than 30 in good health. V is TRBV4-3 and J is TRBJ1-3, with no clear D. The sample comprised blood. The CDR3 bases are TGCGCCAGCAGCCAAACTAGGGAACTTAGAAACACCATATATTTT. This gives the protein CASSQTRELRNTIYF.